Given below is one T cell receptor beta chain in context. This sample stems from a study of blood T cell repertoires in COVID-19. The wider study: COVID-19 samples, acute and convalescent, were from the United States, Italy and Spain. Sample material is recorded as cDNA or gDNA derived from T cells, B-cell-depleted T cells, or PBMCs.

Germline CDR1 SEHNR, CDR2 FQNEAQ (reference sequence). Trimming removed 8 bases from V and 1 base from J; junction bases left unmatched: 2. The CDR3 runs 13 residues. The method was immunoSEQ multiplex PCR; TCRdb's version includes in-frame clones alone and lacks a portion of them. The sample holds around 95,000 clones, approximately 87% seen once. This TCR derives from a human donor in a cohort sampled during active COVID-19. The chain uses TRBV7-9 and TRBJ2-1; 7 positions agree with TRBD2. Sequencing used peripheral blood. This chain's CDR3 is CASGGVSYNEQFF. The CDR3, as DNA: TGTGCCAGCGGGGGGGTTTCCTACAATGAGCAGTTCTTC.